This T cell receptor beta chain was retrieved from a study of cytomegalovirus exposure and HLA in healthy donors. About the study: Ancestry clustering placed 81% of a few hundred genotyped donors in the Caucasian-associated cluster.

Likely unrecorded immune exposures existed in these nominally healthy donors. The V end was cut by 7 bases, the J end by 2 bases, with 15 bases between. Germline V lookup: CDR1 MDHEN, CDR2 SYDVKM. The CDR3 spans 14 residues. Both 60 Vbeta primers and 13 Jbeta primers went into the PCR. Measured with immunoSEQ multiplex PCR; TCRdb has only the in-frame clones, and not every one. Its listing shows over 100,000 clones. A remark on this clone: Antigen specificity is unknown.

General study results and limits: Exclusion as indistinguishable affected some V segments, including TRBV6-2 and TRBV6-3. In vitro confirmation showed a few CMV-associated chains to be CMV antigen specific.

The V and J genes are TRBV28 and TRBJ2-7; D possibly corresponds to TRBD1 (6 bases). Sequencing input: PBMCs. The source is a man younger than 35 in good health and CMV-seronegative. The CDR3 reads CASIMGHPAYEQYF. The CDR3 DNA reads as TGTGCCAGCATCATGGGACACCCCGCCTACGAGCAGTACTTC.